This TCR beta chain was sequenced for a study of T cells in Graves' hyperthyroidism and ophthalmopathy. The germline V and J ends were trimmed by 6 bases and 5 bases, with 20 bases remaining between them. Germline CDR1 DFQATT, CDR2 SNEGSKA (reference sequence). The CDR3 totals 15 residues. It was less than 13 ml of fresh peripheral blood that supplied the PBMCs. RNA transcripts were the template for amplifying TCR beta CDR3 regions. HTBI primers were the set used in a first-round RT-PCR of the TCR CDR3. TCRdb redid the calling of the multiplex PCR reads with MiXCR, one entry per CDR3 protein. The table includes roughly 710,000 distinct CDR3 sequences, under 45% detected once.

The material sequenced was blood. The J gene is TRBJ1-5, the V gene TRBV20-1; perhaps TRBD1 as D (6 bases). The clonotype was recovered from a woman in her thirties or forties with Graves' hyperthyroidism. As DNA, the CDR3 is TGCAGTGCCCCAAAGGGGGGGTCTATCGATCAGCCCCAGCATTTT. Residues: CSAPKGGSIDQPQHF.